This T cell receptor (beta chain) derives from a study of spatial heterogeneity in lung cancer. Across the study: There were, on average, more than eight raw-read appearances for each unique TCR and UMI combination.

The study's findings and limits: For expanded intratumoral alpha and beta TCRs, counts tracked tumor mutation counts.

The CDR3 is 15 amino acids. Germline CDR1 and CDR2: MNHEY and SVGEGT. Trimming left V 6 bases short and J 3 bases short, with 17 bases between. The study tagged each TCR cDNA molecule with a unique molecular identifier. TCRdb processed the 5' RACE reads anew with MiXCR; each CDR3 protein has one entry. The profile shows a few thousand distinct CDR3 sequences, approximately 50% of them singletons. Documented time point: sample taken at primary tumor resection. The donors were more than 70 patients with non-small cell lung cancer that was early-stage and untreated. Unsorted whole RNA from tumor, nontumor lung or frozen PBMC underwent sequencing. The count of this clonotype is one. Its cognate antigen is unknown.

This receptor was obtained from a male donor with early-stage non-small cell lung cancer. The chain uses TRBV6-2 or TRBV6-3 and TRBJ2-5; no firm D call. The sample in question was lung tumor tissue, obtained at surgery. CDR3 protein: CASSPPSWLEETQYF. DNA of the CDR3: TGTGCCAGCAGCCCACCTTCGTGGCTCGAAGAGACCCAGTACTTC.